A selection of T cell receptor beta chains follows, all from one sample in a study of T cells after posttransplantation cyclophosphamide. Generated by immunoSEQ multiplex PCR, the TCRdb table keeps only in-frame clones and is missing some. In the table there are about 18,000 clones, 83% of which are singletons. Material for sequencing was memory CD4+ T cells sorted from blood. These receptors were taken from a man between 25 and 39 years old in good health and a related stem cell transplant donor. Both conserved end residues are part of each CDR3. Each record gives: clone size, J gene, V gene, D gene, CDR3 DNA, CDR3 protein. The D gene is left open where the match is weak. Clone size is stated in some rows and not others, as once, few, many or a class when expanded.

size: NA
J: TRBJ1-6
V: TRBV9
D: NA
DNA: TGTGCCAGCAGCGTAGGTAACAGGTATAATTCACCCCTCCACTTT
CDR3: CASSVGNRYNSPLHF

size: NA
J: TRBJ2-7
V: TRBV27
D: TRBD2
DNA: TGTGCCAGCAGGTCTCAGGGAGGGGTGCAGTACTTC
CDR3: CASRSQGGVQYF

size: NA
J: TRBJ1-1
V: TRBV5-1
D: NA
DNA: TGCGCCAGCAGCTTGGCCGGGAAGAACACTGAAGCTTTCTTT
CDR3: CASSLAGKNTEAFF

size: NA
J: TRBJ2-6
V: TRBV5-5
D: TRBD2
DNA: TGTGCCAGCAGCCCGGGACTAGCGGGGGGGGTAGGCTCTGGGGCCAACGTCCTGACTTTC
CDR3: CASSPGLAGGVGSGANVLTF

size: NA
J: TRBJ2-2
V: TRBV29-1
D: NA
DNA: TGCAGCGTTGACGGAAGGGGAACGGGGGAGCTGTTTTTT
CDR3: CSVDGRGTGELFF

size: once
J: TRBJ1-1
V: TRBV25-1
D: NA
DNA: TGTGCCACCAGGGGACATGTGGGGAACACTGAAGCTTTCTTT
CDR3: CATRGHVGNTEAFF

size: NA
J: TRBJ2-5
V: TRBV7-2
D: TRBD2
DNA: TGTGCCAGCAGCCCAGTAGCGGGGGGAGTAGAGACCCAGTACTTC
CDR3: CASSPVAGGVETQYF

size: NA
J: TRBJ2-3
V: TRBV14
D: NA
DNA: TGTGCCAGCAGCTCACTACTATTCGGTCACACAGATACGCAGTATTTT
CDR3: CASSSLLFGHTDTQYF

size: NA
J: TRBJ1-2
V: TRBV2
D: TRBD1
DNA: TGTGCCAGCAGTGAGGACAGGGAGTATGGCTACACCTTC
CDR3: CASSEDREYGYTF

size: NA
J: TRBJ1-5
V: TRBV19
D: TRBD1
DNA: TGTGCCACCTCAGACAGGGGAGGATACGTTCAGCCCCAGCATTTT
CDR3: CATSDRGGYVQPQHF

size: few
J: TRBJ2-5
V: TRBV10-1
D: NA
DNA: TGCGCCAGCAGTAGGGACACGGGGACCCAGTACTTC
CDR3: CASSRDTGTQYF

size: NA
J: TRBJ2-1
V: TRBV9
D: TRBD2
DNA: TGTGCCAGCAGCGTAAGCGGGGGGGCTGGTGTAGGGGGCAATGAGCAGTTCTTC
CDR3: CASSVSGGAGVGGNEQFF

size: NA
J: TRBJ2-3
V: TRBV21-1
D: NA
DNA: TGTGCCAGCAGCAAAGGGATAGCGGGGGTGACTGCAGATACGCAGTATTTT
CDR3: CASSKGIAGVTADTQYF

size: NA
J: TRBJ2-2
V: TRBV14
D: NA
DNA: TGTGCCAGCAGCCAAGAGAAGGGGCGGTTCGGGGAGCTGTTTTTT
CDR3: CASSQEKGRFGELFF

size: NA
J: TRBJ2-7
V: TRBV11-2
D: NA
DNA: TGTGCCAGCAGCTTAGAACCCCTATACGAGCAGTACTTC
CDR3: CASSLEPLYEQYF

size: NA
J: TRBJ2-2
V: TRBV7-2
D: TRBD1
DNA: TGTGCCAGCAGCTTAAAGTTCAGGACAGGGGGCGGCACCGGGGAGCTGTTTTTT
CDR3: CASSLKFRTGGGTGELFF

size: once
J: TRBJ2-7
V: TRBV7-9
D: NA
DNA: TGTGCCAGCAGCCCGCCTCGACGGCTAGGCAACGAGCAGTACTTC
CDR3: CASSPPRRLGNEQYF